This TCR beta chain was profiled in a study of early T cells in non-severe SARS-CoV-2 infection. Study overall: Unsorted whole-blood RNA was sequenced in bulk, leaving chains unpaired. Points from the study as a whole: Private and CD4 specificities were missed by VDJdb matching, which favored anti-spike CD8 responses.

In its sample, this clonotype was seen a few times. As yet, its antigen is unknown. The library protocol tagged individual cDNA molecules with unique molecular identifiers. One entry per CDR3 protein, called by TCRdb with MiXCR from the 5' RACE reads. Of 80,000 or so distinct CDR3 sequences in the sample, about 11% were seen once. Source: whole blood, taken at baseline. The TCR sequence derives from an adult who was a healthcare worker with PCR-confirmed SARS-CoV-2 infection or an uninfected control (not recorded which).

The CDR3 DNA reads TGTGCCAGCAGCCTAACCACAGGGTACGGAAATTCACCCCTCCACTTT. It specifies CASSLTTGYGNSPLHF. V is TRBV7-8 and J is TRBJ1-6; tentative D call: TRBD1 (6 bases). In germline, CDR1 is SGHVS, CDR2 FQNEAQ. The CDR3 totals 16 residues. Trimming removed 5 bases at V and 7 bases at J, with 18 bases between.